These 24 T cell receptor beta chains came from one sample sequenced in a study of T cells after yellow fever vaccination. TCRdb re-derived calls from the 5' RACE reads in MiXCR, one entry per CDR3 protein. Among approximately 510,000 distinct CDR3 sequences listed, less than 25% were seen once. The source material was PBMCs, sampled approximately 20 days after the first yellow fever vaccination. These receptors all come from a man between 18 and 29 years old who received the YFV17D yellow fever vaccine.

The rearrangement joins TRBV10-3 to TRBJ2-5, with D possibly matching TRBD2 (7 bases). Germline loops: CDR1 ENHRY, CDR2 SYGVKD. The CDR3 has 15 amino acids. Deletions cut 3 bases from V and 2 bases from J, with 13 bases between. The CDR3 coding sequence is TGTGCCATCAGTGACGGGCGGGGGCCACAAGAGACCCAGTACTTC. Translated, it gives CAISDGRGPQETQYF.

The sample holds a few counts of this clonotype. V is TRBV13 and J is TRBJ2-7; TRBD1 might be the D (5 bases). This CDR3 contains 15 residues. Trimming stripped 5 bases from V and 3 bases from J, with 17 bases between. Germline lookup yields CDR1 PRHDT and CDR2 FYEKMQ (reference sequence). The CDR3 reads CASSRRQHNSYEQYV. As DNA, the CDR3 is TGTGCCAGCAGCCGGCGACAGCACAACAGCTACGAGCAGTACGTC.

This CDR3 reads CASSIYRASYNEQFF. The DNA for the CDR3 is TGTGCCAGTAGTATTTACAGAGCCTCCTACAATGAGCAGTTCTTC. The rearrangement joins TRBV19 to TRBJ2-1; D unresolved. Looked up from germline, CDR1 is LNHDA and CDR2 is SQIVND (reference sequence). V lost 3 bases, J lost 0 bases, and 9 bases lay in between. The CDR3 spans 15 residues.

This clonotype occurred a few times. The V gene is TRBV24-1, the J gene TRBJ2-2; no definite D call. Germline V CDR1 and CDR2: KGHDR, SFDVKD. The CDR3 has 13 residues. V was clipped by 1 base and J by 5 bases, with 4 bases between them. The CDR3 DNA sequence: TGTGCCACCAGTGATTTCTGGACCGGGGAGCTGTTTTTT. It encodes CATSDFWTGELFF.

This clonotype occurred a few times. The chain couples TRBV30 to TRBJ2-7, with 9 bases identical to TRBD1. The CDR3 totals 13 residues. Looked up from germline, CDR1 is GTSNPN and CDR2 is SVGIG (reference sequence). V gave up 2 bases and J gave up 2 bases; unmatched junction bases: 1. This CDR3 reads CAWSTGGAYEQYF. The CDR3 nucleotides read TGTGCCTGGAGTACAGGGGGCGCCTACGAGCAGTACTTC. The variable domain in full, with the rest retrieved from reference TRBV30 and TRBJ2-7, is SQTIHQWPATLVQPVGSPLSLECTVEGTSNPNLYWYRQAAGRGLQLLFYSVGIGQISSEVPQNLSASRPQDRQFILSSKKLLLSDSGFYLCAWSTGGAYEQYFGPGTRLTVT.

This clonotype was observed a few times. Written as DNA, the CDR3 is TGTGCCAGCAGCTTAGCCCCCCGGGGCGGGAAGACCCAGTACTTC. Translating it yields CASSLAPRGGKTQYF. This sequence joins TRBV7-2 and TRBJ2-5; D possibly corresponds to TRBD2 (6 bases). Trimming pared 0 bases from V and 6 bases from J, leaving 14 bases between. The CDR3 has 15 residues. From germline, CDR1 is SGHTA and CDR2 FQGNSA.

The V call is TRBV6-1, the J call TRBJ1-2; the D gene is possibly TRBD1 (5 bases). The CDR3 has 13 amino acids. V was clipped by 3 bases and J by 4 bases, with 9 bases between them. Germline V gene sequence: CDR1 MNHNS, CDR2 SASEGT. The CDR3 here is CASSEAGGYGYTF. DNA for the CDR3: TGTGCCAGCAGTGAGGCCGGGGGCTATGGCTACACCTTC.

CDR3 residues: CASTPQGAYSPLHF. CDR3 DNA sequence: TGTGCCAGCACTCCACAGGGGGCTTATTCACCCCTCCACTTT. The chain is built from TRBV6-5 and TRBJ1-6, with 9 bases lining up with TRBD1. Trimming took 7 bases from V and 8 from J; bases not matched to a gene: 6. Germline V gene sequence: CDR1 MNHEY, CDR2 SVGAGI. The CDR3 is 14 amino acids.

This clonotype was picked up many times. CDR3 nucleotides: TGCGCCAGCAGCCAGTCAGGCGGGTTCTACGGTACGCAGTATTTT. This gives the protein CASSQSGGFYGTQYF. V gene TRBV4-3 combines with J gene TRBJ2-3, with TRBD2 as a possible D gene (5 bases). This CDR3 has 15 amino acids. Trimming removed 3 bases from V and 8 bases from J, with 18 bases in between. Germline V gives CDR1 LGHNA, CDR2 YSLEER.

A few counts support this clonotype. The J gene is TRBJ2-2, the V gene TRBV12-3 or TRBV12-4, with a weak D call TRBD2 (7 bases). The CDR3 extends over 15 amino acids. V lost 6 bases, J lost 2 bases, and 13 bases lay in between. The CDR3 DNA reads as TGTGCCAGCAGCCAGGCGGGGGCCAACACCGGGGAGCTGTTTTTT. Residues: CASSQAGANTGELFF.

The V and J genes are TRBV4-3 and TRBJ1-4; the D gene is possibly TRBD1 (6 bases). CDR3 size: 16 residues. Trimming pared 3 bases from V and 8 bases from J, leaving 19 bases between. CDR1 LGHNA and CDR2 YSLEER come from the germline V gene. The CDR3 reads CASSQIGQKSNEKLFF. In nucleotides, the CDR3 is TGCGCCAGCAGCCAGATCGGACAGAAGAGTAACGAAAAACTGTTTTTT.

V and J are TRBV6-1 and TRBJ1-1; the match to TRBD1 covers 9 bases. The V and J ends lost 3 bases and 8 bases, in that order; junction bases with no gene match: 4. The CDR3 has 13 amino acids. Per germline, CDR1 MNHNS and CDR2 SASEGT. CDR3 DNA sequence: TGTGCCAGCAGTGACGGGACAGGGCTCGAAGCTTTCTTT. Translation: CASSDGTGLEAFF.

The chain uses TRBV29-1 and TRBJ2-2, with 8 nucleotides matching TRBD1. V lost 6 bases and J lost 6; bases outside the gene matches: 9. Germline values: CDR1 SQVTM, CDR2 ANQGSEA. The CDR3 is 14 residues long. CDR3 sequence: CSVTDRVNAGELFF. The DNA for the CDR3 is TGCAGCGTGACGGACAGGGTCAACGCCGGGGAGCTGTTTTTT.

The rearrangement joins TRBV7-2 to TRBJ1-1; no reliable D call. V was shortened by 4 bases and J by 6 bases, with 18 bases between the two germline ends. This CDR3 spans 15 amino acids. The germline CDR1 and CDR2 sequences are SGHTA and FQGNSA. The CDR3 nucleotides read TGTGCCAGCAGCTGGACTGCAAGCCGAGGGCCTGAAGCTTTCTTT. Residues: CASSWTASRGPEAFF.

V and J are TRBV6-2 or TRBV6-3 and TRBJ1-1; D is possibly TRBD1 (6 bases). This CDR3 comprises 13 residues. V lost 7 bases to trimming and J lost 6 bases, with 15 bases between them. Germline CDR1 is MNHEY and CDR2 is SVGEGT. CDR3: CASTWVGGAEAFF. CDR3 bases: TGTGCCAGCACATGGGTCGGGGGCGCTGAAGCTTTCTTT.

This clonotype was picked up many times. The gene calls are TRBV7-9 and TRBJ1-1; no clear D. This CDR3 contains 13 residues. V lost 3 bases and J 4 bases, leaving 9 bases between the germline ends. Germline V CDR1 and CDR2: SEHNR, FQNEAQ (reference sequence). The DNA for the CDR3 is TGTGCCAGCAGCTTGACCAAAGGCACTGAAGCTTTCTTT. This codes for CASSLTKGTEAFF.

Here the CDR3 reads CASSQDTRSGGPLWNEQFF. The CDR3 DNA is TGTGCCAGCAGCCAAGATACAAGGAGCGGGGGGCCGTTGTGGAATGAGCAGTTCTTC. V gene TRBV4-2 combines with J gene TRBJ2-1, with 9 bases identical to TRBD2. Trimming at V came to 0 bases and at J to 7 bases, leaving 16 bases not matched to a gene. The CDR3 is made up of 19 amino acids. Germline values: CDR1 LGHNA, CDR2 YNFKEQ.

V usage is TRBV4-1 and J usage is TRBJ1-5; tentative D call: TRBD1 (6 bases). The CDR3 has 18 residues. CDR1 and CDR2 from the germline V gene are MGHRA and YSYEKL. V lost 4 bases to trimming and J lost 7 bases, with 26 bases between them. CDR3 coding DNA: TGCGCCAGCAGCCCTCAGGGGCCGGGGCAGGCCGGGGAACAGCCCCAGCATTTT. This codes for CASSPQGPGQAGEQPQHF.

This clonotype was detected only a few times. The chain carries TRBV11-2 and TRBJ2-5; the D gene is possibly TRBD1 (7 bases). Trimming shortened V by 0 bases and J by 0 bases, and 14 bases separated the two germline ends. Germline-derived CDR1 and CDR2 are SGHAT and FQNNGV. The CDR3 runs 17 residues. CDR3 residues: CASSLEGPGGYQETQYF. Written as DNA, the CDR3 is TGTGCCAGCAGCTTAGAAGGGCCAGGGGGGTACCAAGAGACCCAGTACTTC.

The chain combines TRBV25-1 with TRBJ1-6; TRBD1 matches 7 bases. V was pared by 8 bases and J by 10 bases, with 8 bases of the junction left unmatched. The CDR3 length is 13 residues. Looked up from germline, CDR1 is MGHDK and CDR2 is SYGVNS. CDR3 loop: CASSKTGLSPLHF. As DNA, the CDR3 is TGTGCCAGCTCAAAGACAGGGTTATCACCCCTCCACTTT.

This clonotype was observed a few times. The rearrangement joins TRBV5-1 to TRBJ2-7, with D tentatively TRBD1 or TRBD2 (6 bases each). Per the germline V gene, CDR1 is SGHRS and CDR2 is YFSETQ. V lost 3 bases to trimming and J lost 4 bases, with 17 bases between them. This CDR3 comprises 15 residues. This chain's CDR3 is CASSWGSGARYEQYV. The CDR3 DNA is TGCGCCAGCAGCTGGGGTTCGGGGGCGAGATACGAGCAGTACGTC.

This chain joins TRBV6-1 and TRBJ2-2; 8 positions match TRBD1. Germline V CDR1 and CDR2: MNHNS, SASEGT. J gave up 1 base and V 6 bases, and 4 bases lay outside the gene matches. CDR3 size: 15 residues. The CDR3 coding sequence is TGTGCCAGCAGCCCACAGGGGGTGAACACCGGGGAGCTGTTTTTT. The encoded protein is CASSPQGVNTGELFF.

This chain joins TRBV5-1 and TRBJ2-2, with 11 bases aligning to TRBD2. CDR3 size: 16 residues. Trimming took 1 base from V and 6 from J; bases not matched to a gene: 5. In germline, CDR1 is SGHRS, CDR2 YFSETQ. CDR3 nucleotide sequence: TGCGCCAGCAGCTTGCTCCTAGCGGGGGGTTCCGGGGAGCTGTTTTTT. Protein sequence: CASSLLLAGGSGELFF. The whole variable domain, remainder taken from reference TRBV5-1 and TRBJ2-2, is KAGVTQTPRYLIKTRGQQVTLSCSPISGHRSVSWYQQTPGQGLQFLFEYFSETQRNKGNFPGRFSGRQFSNSRSEMNVSTLELGDSALYLCASSLLLAGGSGELFFGEGSRLTVL.

This clonotype turned up a few times. The V gene is TRBV12-3 or TRBV12-4, the J gene TRBJ1-6; D call uncertain. Trimming shortened V by 5 bases and J by 8 bases, and 10 bases separated the two germline ends. The CDR3 covers 13 residues. The CDR3 nucleotides are TGTGCCAGCAGTGAAACAATGGATTCACCCCTCCACTTT. Amino acid sequence: CASSETMDSPLHF.